The sample holds a few counts of the clone carrying this TCR beta chain. Its antigen is currently unknown. The CDR3 extends over 13 amino acids. V was clipped by 6 bases and J by 2 bases; unmatched bases: 4. Germline assignment: CDR1 DFQATT and CDR2 SNEGSKA (reference sequence). The sample is drawn from a study of CD8 T cells in ankylosing spondylitis. TCRdb reanalysed the 5' RACE reads using MiXCR and keeps one entry per CDR3 protein. The repertoire holds some 120,000 distinct CDR3 sequences, with roughly an eighth as singletons. Study-wide points: As reported, disease-linked clones showed significant enrichment in matched ankylosing spondylitis synovial fluid.

V is TRBV20-1 and J is TRBJ2-7, with TRBD1 identical over 10 bases. This TCR came from a female donor with ankylosing spondylitis or in good health (not recorded which). The sequencing input was blood, either unsorted or a sorted T cell fraction (not recorded which). CDR3 region: CSAKGQGAYEQYF. CDR3 DNA: TGCAGTGCAAAAGGACAGGGGGCCTACGAGCAGTACTTC.